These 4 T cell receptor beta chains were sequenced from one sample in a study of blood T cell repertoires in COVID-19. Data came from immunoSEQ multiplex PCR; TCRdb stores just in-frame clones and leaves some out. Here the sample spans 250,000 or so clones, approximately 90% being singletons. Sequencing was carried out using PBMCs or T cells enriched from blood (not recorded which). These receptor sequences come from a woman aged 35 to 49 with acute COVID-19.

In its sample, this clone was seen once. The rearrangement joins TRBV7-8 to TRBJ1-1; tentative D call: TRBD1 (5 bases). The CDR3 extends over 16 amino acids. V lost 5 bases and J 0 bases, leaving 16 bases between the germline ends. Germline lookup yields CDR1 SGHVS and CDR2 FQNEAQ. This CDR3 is CASSGAGGNMNTEAFF. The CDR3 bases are TGTGCCAGCAGCGGGGCGGGGGGAAACATGAACACTGAAGCTTTCTTT. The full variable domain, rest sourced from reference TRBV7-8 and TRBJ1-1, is GAGVSQSPRYKVAKRGQDVALRCDPISGHVSLFWYQQALGQGPEFLTYFQNEAQLDKSGLPSDRFFAERPEGSVSTLKIQRTQQEDSAVYLCASSGAGGNMNTEAFFGQGTRLTVV.

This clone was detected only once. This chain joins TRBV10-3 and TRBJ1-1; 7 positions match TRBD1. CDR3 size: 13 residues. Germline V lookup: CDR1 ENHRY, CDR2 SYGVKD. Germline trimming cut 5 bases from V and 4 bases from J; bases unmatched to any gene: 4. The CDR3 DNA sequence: TGTGCCATCAGTCAGGGGGTCGGCACTGAAGCTTTCTTT. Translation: CAISQGVGTEAFF.

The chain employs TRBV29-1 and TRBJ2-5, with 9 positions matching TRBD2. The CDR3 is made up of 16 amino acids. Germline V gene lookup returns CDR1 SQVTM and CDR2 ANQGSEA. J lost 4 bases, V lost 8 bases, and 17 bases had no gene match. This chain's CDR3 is CSSREGTSWSRETQYF. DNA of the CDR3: TGCAGCTCCCGCGAGGGGACTAGCTGGTCGAGAGAGACCCAGTACTTC.

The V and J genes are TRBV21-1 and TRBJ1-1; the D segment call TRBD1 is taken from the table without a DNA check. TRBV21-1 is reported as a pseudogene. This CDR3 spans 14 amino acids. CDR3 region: CASSSGTENTEAFF. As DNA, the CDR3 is TGTGCCAGCAGTTCCGGGACAGAGAACACTGAAGCTTTCTTT.